Listed below are T cell receptor beta chains from one sample, sequenced in a study of blood T cell repertoires in COVID-19. Sequencing was performed with immunoSEQ multiplex PCR; in TCRdb, only in-frame clones are kept and a portion is missing. The repertoire holds about 130,000 clones, around 89% seen once, with around 4.5% in the top ten. The material sequenced was peripheral blood. Receptors originate from a man aged 55 to 70 with COVID-19, enrolled during active disease. CDR3s include the opening cysteine and the closing phenylalanine or tryptophan. Each record gives: V gene, clone size, D gene, J gene, CDR3 DNA, CDR3 protein. The D gene is left open where the match is weak. Expanded clones are given a class, and other clones once, few, many or no size at all.

v_gene: TRBV30
abundance: -
d_gene: TRBD2
j_gene: TRBJ2-3
CDR3nt: TGTGCCTGGAGGCCAACACTCAAAATAGCGGGGGGACGCACAGATACGCAGTATTTT
CDR3aa: CAWRPTLKIAGGRTDTQYF

v_gene: TRBV28
abundance: -
d_gene: -
j_gene: TRBJ1-2
CDR3nt: TGTGCCAGCAGTTCGGCAGAGCGAGGCTACACCTTC
CDR3aa: CASSSAERGYTF

v_gene: TRBV19
abundance: -
d_gene: -
j_gene: TRBJ1-4
CDR3nt: TGTGCCAGTACTCCGTGGGCCTCAGGAAAACTGTTTTTT
CDR3aa: CASTPWASGKLFF

v_gene: TRBV7-2
abundance: -
d_gene: -
j_gene: TRBJ2-3
CDR3nt: TGTGCCAGCAGCCGTCCCAGGGTGAGCACAGATACGCAGTATTTT
CDR3aa: CASSRPRVSTDTQYF

v_gene: TRBV27
abundance: -
d_gene: -
j_gene: TRBJ2-7
CDR3nt: TGTGCCAGCAGTTTTTCCGCTAGAATGGAACTCGAGCAGTACTTC
CDR3aa: CASSFSARMELEQYF

v_gene: TRBV28
abundance: -
d_gene: TRBD2
j_gene: TRBJ2-5
CDR3nt: TGTGCCAGCAGCCCGCAGGTAGCGGGGGCCAACCAGTACTTC
CDR3aa: CASSPQVAGANQYF

v_gene: TRBV25-1
abundance: -
d_gene: -
j_gene: TRBJ1-4
CDR3nt: TGTGCCAGCAGCCAACAGACAACTAATGAAAAACTGTTTTTT
CDR3aa: CASSQQTTNEKLFF

v_gene: TRBV10-3
abundance: -
d_gene: -
j_gene: TRBJ1-5
CDR3nt: TGTGCCATCACCCAGGGAAGCAATCAGCCCCAGCATTTT
CDR3aa: CAITQGSNQPQHF

v_gene: TRBV29-1
abundance: -
d_gene: -
j_gene: TRBJ1-4
CDR3nt: TGCAGCGTTGCTAGAGGCCCAACTAATGAAAAACTGTTTTTT
CDR3aa: CSVARGPTNEKLFF

v_gene: TRBV3-1/TRBV3-2
abundance: -
d_gene: TRBD1
j_gene: TRBJ1-2
CDR3nt: TGTGCCAGCAGCCAATCCTCCGGACAGGCTAACTATGGCTACACCTTC
CDR3aa: CASSQSSGQANYGYTF

v_gene: TRBV5-1
abundance: -
d_gene: -
j_gene: TRBJ2-1
CDR3nt: TGCGCCAGCAGCTTGGGCGGAGCGGGCTACAATGAGCAGTTCTTC
CDR3aa: CASSLGGAGYNEQFF

v_gene: TRBV4-3
abundance: -
d_gene: -
j_gene: TRBJ2-2
CDR3nt: TGCGCCAGCAGCCAAGCAGGGGCCAACACCGGGGAGCTGTTTTTT
CDR3aa: CASSQAGANTGELFF

v_gene: TRBV7-6
abundance: -
d_gene: TRBD2
j_gene: TRBJ2-2
CDR3nt: TGTGCCAGCAGCTTAGTACTAGCGGGGGCGGCCGGGGAGCTGTTTTTT
CDR3aa: CASSLVLAGAAGELFF

v_gene: TRBV2
abundance: -
d_gene: -
j_gene: TRBJ1-5
CDR3nt: TGTGCCAGCAGGGAATATAGCAATCAGCCCCAGCATTTT
CDR3aa: CASREYSNQPQHF

v_gene: TRBV5-1
abundance: -
d_gene: TRBD1
j_gene: TRBJ1-2
CDR3nt: TGCGCCAGCAACCTCGGGACAGACGGTGGCTACACCTTC
CDR3aa: CASNLGTDGGYTF

v_gene: TRBV6-5
abundance: -
d_gene: -
j_gene: TRBJ1-2
CDR3nt: TGTGCCAGCAGTTCGACAGGTTACGACTATGGCTACACCTTC
CDR3aa: CASSSTGYDYGYTF

v_gene: TRBV28
abundance: -
d_gene: -
j_gene: TRBJ2-2
CDR3nt: TGTGCCAGCAGTTTGTCGGACACGTCGAACACCGGGGAGCTGTTTTTT
CDR3aa: CASSLSDTSNTGELFF

v_gene: TRBV25-1
abundance: -
d_gene: -
j_gene: TRBJ2-7
CDR3nt: TGTGCCAGCAGTCAGGATCACCTTTTTTCCTACGAGCAGTACTTC
CDR3aa: CASSQDHLFSYEQYF

v_gene: TRBV7-2
abundance: -
d_gene: TRBD1
j_gene: TRBJ1-1
CDR3nt: TGTGCCAGCAGCTTGATGACAGGGGGCGGCACTGAAGCTTTCTTT
CDR3aa: CASSLMTGGGTEAFF

v_gene: TRBV6-5
abundance: once
d_gene: -
j_gene: TRBJ1-2
CDR3nt: TGTGCCAGCAGTTACTCCAGGGTAAACAACTATGGCTACACCTTC
CDR3aa: CASSYSRVNNYGYTF

v_gene: TRBV6-5
abundance: -
d_gene: TRBD1
j_gene: TRBJ2-1
CDR3nt: TGTGCCAGCAGTTTTCTCGACAGGGGCAATGAGCAGTTCTTC
CDR3aa: CASSFLDRGNEQFF

v_gene: TRBV12-3/TRBV12-4
abundance: -
d_gene: -
j_gene: TRBJ1-2
CDR3nt: TGTGCCAGCACAACAGATCGCCGCTATGGCTACACCTTC
CDR3aa: CASTTDRRYGYTF

v_gene: TRBV28
abundance: once
d_gene: TRBD2
j_gene: TRBJ2-3
CDR3nt: TGTGCCAGCAGTCCGACCCTGGGACTAGCGCCTAGCACAGATACGCAGTATTTT
CDR3aa: CASSPTLGLAPSTDTQYF

v_gene: TRBV2
abundance: -
d_gene: -
j_gene: TRBJ2-7
CDR3nt: TGTGCCAGCAATGGAGGTCCTGTCCAACGGGAGCAGTACTTC
CDR3aa: CASNGGPVQREQYF

v_gene: TRBV7-9
abundance: -
d_gene: -
j_gene: TRBJ1-1
CDR3nt: TGTGCCAGCAGCTTACCGTTAACTGAAGCTTTCTTT
CDR3aa: CASSLPLTEAFF

v_gene: TRBV30
abundance: few
d_gene: -
j_gene: TRBJ1-6
CDR3nt: TGTGCCTGGGCGGGCTCGGGGAGGTCTTCACCCCTCCACTTT
CDR3aa: CAWAGSGRSSPLHF

v_gene: TRBV14
abundance: -
d_gene: -
j_gene: TRBJ1-6
CDR3nt: TGTGCCAGCAGCCTCCAGGGGTGGTCACCCCTCCACTTT
CDR3aa: CASSLQGWSPLHF

v_gene: TRBV19
abundance: -
d_gene: TRBD1
j_gene: TRBJ2-2
CDR3nt: TGTGCCAGTAGTGACCCCGGGACAGGGATCACCGGGGAGCTGTTTTTT
CDR3aa: CASSDPGTGITGELFF

v_gene: TRBV7-8
abundance: -
d_gene: -
j_gene: TRBJ1-6
CDR3nt: TGTGCCAGCAGCTTGACAGAGTATAATTCACCCCTCCACTTT
CDR3aa: CASSLTEYNSPLHF

v_gene: TRBV7-9
abundance: -
d_gene: TRBD1
j_gene: TRBJ1-3
CDR3nt: TGTGCCAGCAGCTCGACAGGGAAGGACACCATATATTTT
CDR3aa: CASSSTGKDTIYF

v_gene: TRBV4-1
abundance: -
d_gene: TRBD1
j_gene: TRBJ2-4
CDR3nt: TGCGCCAGCAGCCAAGATCTAAGCAGGGGGCCCAAAAACATTCAGTACTTC
CDR3aa: CASSQDLSRGPKNIQYF

v_gene: TRBV6-5
abundance: -
d_gene: -
j_gene: TRBJ1-5
CDR3nt: TGTGCCAGCGCCCGGAGCAATCAGCCCCAGCATTTT
CDR3aa: CASARSNQPQHF